Sequencing of this TCR beta chain was carried out in a study of T cells in Graves' hyperthyroidism and ophthalmopathy. The CDR3 totals 14 residues. Losses at the gene ends were 3 bases for V and 3 bases for J; bases not matched to a gene: 4. The germline CDR1 and CDR2 sequences are SGHTA and FQGNSA. The cohort's ophthalmopathy patients, a group with duration under 3 months, had a Clinical Activity Score of at least 3 and a NOSPECS grade of at least 4. At least ten counts were recorded for this clonotype. The CDR3 regions of TCR beta were amplified from RNA transcripts. TCR CDR3 regions were first amplified by RT-PCR with HTBI primers. TCRdb reprocessed the multiplex PCR reads with MiXCR, giving one entry per CDR3 protein. The data show 700,000 or so distinct CDR3 sequences, roughly 15% seen once.

The sequenced material came from blood. The sequence came from a woman between 50 and 59 years old with Graves' ophthalmopathy. This chain uses TRBV7-2 with TRBJ2-7; 8 bases are a match to TRBD2. The chain's CDR3 is CASSLGGTSYEQYF. Written as DNA, the CDR3 is TGTGCCAGCAGCTTGGGAGGGACTAGCTACGAGCAGTACTTC.